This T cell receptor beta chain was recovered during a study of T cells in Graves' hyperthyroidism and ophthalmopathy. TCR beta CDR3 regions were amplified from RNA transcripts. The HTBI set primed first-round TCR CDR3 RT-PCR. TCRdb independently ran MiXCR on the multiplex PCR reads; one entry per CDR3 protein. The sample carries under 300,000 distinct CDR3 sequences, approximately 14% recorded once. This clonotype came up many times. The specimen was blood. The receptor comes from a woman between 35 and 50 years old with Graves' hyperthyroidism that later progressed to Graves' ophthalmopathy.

CDR3 loop: CSARVPGLAGRNEQFF. For the CDR3, the DNA is TGCAGTGCTAGAGTTCCGGGACTAGCGGGACGCAATGAGCAGTTCTTC. V and J are TRBV20-1 and TRBJ2-1, with 13 bases lining up with TRBD2. V trimming: 1 base; J trimming: 6 bases; junction bases outside the gene matches: 6. The CDR3 length is 16 residues. Germline V gene data show CDR1 as DFQATT and CDR2 as SNEGSKA (reference sequence).